The subject of this entry is one T cell receptor (beta chain). What it binds is unknown. Measured with immunoSEQ multiplex PCR; TCRdb has only the in-frame clones, and not every one. The sample has under 2.5 million clones; 85% to 95% are singletons. The V gene's germline CDR1 is WSHSY and CDR2 SAAADI. Trimming stripped 0 bases from V and 0 bases from J, with 6 bases between. The CDR3 has 15 amino acids. These data are taken from a study of shared clonotypes between healthy human individuals. Study observations and caveats: Generally, estimated richness proved larger in naive subsets than it did in memory subsets. Non-shared clonotypes showed lower generation probabilities than clonotypes common to all four donors.

Sequenced input: naive CD4+ T cells from PBMCs. As for subset: CD45RA+ positively selected. This receptor was identified in a man aged 18 to 29 in good health. Some clones in this sample may be carry-over from other donors' samples. The genes are TRBV10-2 and TRBJ2-1; D is perhaps TRBD2 (5 bases). The CDR3 sequence is CASSESSGSYNEQFF. CDR3 nucleotides: TGCGCCAGCAGTGAGTCAAGCGGCTCCTACAATGAGCAGTTCTTC.